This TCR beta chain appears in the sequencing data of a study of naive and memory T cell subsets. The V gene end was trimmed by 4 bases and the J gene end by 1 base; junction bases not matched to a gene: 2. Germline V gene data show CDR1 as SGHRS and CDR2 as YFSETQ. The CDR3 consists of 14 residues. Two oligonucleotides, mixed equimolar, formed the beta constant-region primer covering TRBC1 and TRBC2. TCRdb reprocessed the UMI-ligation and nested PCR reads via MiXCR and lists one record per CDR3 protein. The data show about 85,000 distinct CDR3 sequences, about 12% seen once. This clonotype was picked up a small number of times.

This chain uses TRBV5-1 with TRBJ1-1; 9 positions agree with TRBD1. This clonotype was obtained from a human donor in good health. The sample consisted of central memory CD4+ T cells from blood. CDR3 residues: CASSTGGANTEAFF. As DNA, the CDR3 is TGCGCCAGCAGCACAGGGGGCGCGAACACTGAAGCTTTCTTT.